This record looks at one T cell receptor beta chain sequence and its context. Antigen unknown. Germline assignment: CDR1 SQVTM and CDR2 ANQGSEA. This CDR3 region has 14 residues. The V gene end was trimmed by 6 bases and the J gene end by 0 bases; junction bases not matched to a gene: 7. Profiling relied on immunoSEQ multiplex PCR, and the TCRdb table lists in-frame clones only, not all of them. This table has approximately 7,400 clones, approximately 71% appearing once. The data were obtained in a study of tumor-infiltrating lymphocytes in localized non-small cell lung cancer. Study-level information: Some samples were collected after neoadjuvant chemotherapy; smokers, never-smokers and several histologies were included. Resected tumor was paired with non-adjacent uninvolved lung from the same patient.

Regarding the study as a whole: TCR sequencing covered a subset of patients with enough tissue. TCRbeta sequencing showed higher T cell infiltration in tumors than uninvolved lung.

The J gene is TRBJ1-2, the V gene TRBV29-1; 7 positions match TRBD1. This TCR was recovered from a human donor with non-small cell lung cancer. The material sequenced was uninvolved lung tissue not adjacent to the tumor. Here the CDR3 reads CSVETGFTNYGYTF. Written as DNA, the CDR3 is TGCAGCGTGGAGACAGGGTTTACTAACTATGGCTACACCTTC. The complete variable domain, with remaining parts taken from reference TRBV29-1 and TRBJ1-2, reads SAVISQKPSRDICQRGTSLTIQCQVDSQVTMMFWYRQQPGQSLTLIATANQGSEATYESGFVIDKFPISRPNLTFSTLTVSNMSPEDSSIYLCSVETGFTNYGYTFGSGTRLTVV.